A selection of T cell receptor beta chains follows, all from one sample in a study of CD4+ T cells in melanoma. TCRdb's table, derived via immunoSEQ multiplex PCR, lists solely in-frame clones and lacks some. The sample contains 10,000 or so clones, roughly two thirds of which appear only once. Sequenced: cells from a culture (not recorded whether cultured in vitro). The origin of the receptors is a human donor with melanoma. CDR3s include the opening cysteine and the closing phenylalanine or tryptophan. Fields, in order: D gene, J gene, V gene, clone size, CDR3 DNA, CDR3 protein. The D gene is left open where the match is weak. Only some rows state a clone size, as once, few, many or a class for expanded clones.

D: NA
J: TRBJ1-4
V: TRBV6-6
size: NA
DNA: TGTGCCAGCAGCCCTAGGACAGTTTCTAATGAAAAACTGTTTTTT
CDR3: CASSPRTVSNEKLFF

D: TRBD2
J: TRBJ2-7
V: TRBV7-9
size: NA
DNA: TGTGCCAGCAGCTTGACTAGCGGGGGGCACGAGCAGTACTTC
CDR3: CASSLTSGGHEQYF

D: TRBD1
J: TRBJ1-6
V: TRBV5-1
size: NA
DNA: TGCGCCAGCACCTGGACAGGGAGTAATTCACCCCTCCACTTT
CDR3: CASTWTGSNSPLHF

D: NA
J: TRBJ1-5
V: TRBV12-5
size: NA
DNA: TGTGCTAGTGGTTTGGAAAGCAATCAGCCCCAGCATTTT
CDR3: CASGLESNQPQHF

D: NA
J: TRBJ1-4
V: TRBV21-1
size: NA
DNA: TGTGCCAGCAGCAAGAAGGCACAGATTAATGAAAAACTGTTTTTT
CDR3: CASSKKAQINEKLFF

D: TRBD2
J: TRBJ2-1
V: TRBV6-6
size: NA
DNA: TGTGCCAGCAGCTTAGGGGCGGGGGGGCCAAATGAGCAGTTCTTC
CDR3: CASSLGAGGPNEQFF

D: NA
J: TRBJ1-2
V: TRBV5-4
size: few
DNA: TGTGCCAGCAGCTTGAGTCGAGGGGGGACATATGGCTACACCTTC
CDR3: CASSLSRGGTYGYTF

D: TRBD2
J: TRBJ2-1
V: TRBV7-6
size: once
DNA: TGTGCCAGCGCGGGGGGGGCGAAAGGTGAGCAGTTCTTC
CDR3: CASAGGAKGEQFF

D: NA
J: TRBJ1-1
V: TRBV20-1
size: NA
DNA: TGCGGGAGAAAGGCCGGGCAGCTAGCTTTCTTT
CDR3: CGRKAGQLAFF

D: NA
J: TRBJ2-7
V: TRBV19
size: few
DNA: TGTGCCAGTAGTACCGGGACAATCTACGAGCAGTACTTC
CDR3: CASSTGTIYEQYF

D: NA
J: TRBJ1-2
V: TRBV7-2
size: NA
DNA: TGTGCCAGCAGCGTCGTGACGGTGACTAACTATGGCTACACCTTC
CDR3: CASSVVTVTNYGYTF

D: TRBD1
J: TRBJ1-1
V: TRBV5-4
size: NA
DNA: TGTGCCGTTAAAGGGGGCTCCGACACTGAAGCTTTCTTT
CDR3: CAVKGGSDTEAFF

D: NA
J: TRBJ2-4
V: TRBV14
size: NA
DNA: TGTGCCAGCAGCCCCCAACTGTCGGCGTCCAAAAACATTCAGTACTTC
CDR3: CASSPQLSASKNIQYF

D: TRBD2
J: TRBJ2-1
V: TRBV9
size: NA
DNA: TGTGCCAGCAGTCTTAGCGGGGGGGCCTTCAATGAGCAGTTCTTC
CDR3: CASSLSGGAFNEQFF

D: TRBD2
J: TRBJ2-3
V: TRBV5-1
size: NA
DNA: TGCGCCAGCAGCTCACGCGCGTTTCTAGCGGGGGCCTTTGGAGATACGCAGTATTTT
CDR3: CASSSRAFLAGAFGDTQYF

D: NA
J: TRBJ1-1
V: TRBV20-1
size: NA
DNA: TGCAGTGCTCAACATGACACTGAAGCTTTCTTT
CDR3: CSAQHDTEAFF

D: TRBD1
J: TRBJ2-3
V: TRBV30
size: NA
DNA: TGTGCCTGCCGGTACAGGGGCGGAACAGATACGCAGTATTTT
CDR3: CACRYRGGTDTQYF

D: NA
J: TRBJ2-2
V: TRBV11-3
size: NA
DNA: TGTGCCAGCAGCCCCCGGGGCAATCGGGGTAACACCGGGGAGCTGTTTTTT
CDR3: CASSPRGNRGNTGELFF

D: NA
J: TRBJ2-2
V: TRBV7-3
size: NA
DNA: TGTGCCAGCAGCTTAATTAACACCGGGGAGCTGTTTTTT
CDR3: CASSLINTGELFF

D: TRBD1
J: TRBJ2-1
V: TRBV5-1
size: NA
DNA: TGCGCCAGCAGCTTGCAGGGGGCTCTGTACAATGAGCAGTTCTTC
CDR3: CASSLQGALYNEQFF

D: NA
J: TRBJ1-2
V: TRBV19
size: NA
DNA: TGTGCCAGTAGTATAGGCGGAGGGATCTATGGCTACACCTTC
CDR3: CASSIGGGIYGYTF

D: NA
J: TRBJ1-5
V: TRBV19
size: NA
DNA: TGTGCCAGTAGTATTGGTTTGGGCGGGAATCAGCCCCAGCATTTT
CDR3: CASSIGLGGNQPQHF

D: TRBD2
J: TRBJ2-7
V: TRBV30
size: NA
DNA: TGTGCCTGGCCCAGTTTTTCTTCGGGAGGCGAGCAGTACTTC
CDR3: CAWPSFSSGGEQYF

D: TRBD1
J: TRBJ1-2
V: TRBV18
size: few
DNA: TGTGCCAGCTCGCTCCTTGGACAGGGTCTTTCTGGCTACACCTTC
CDR3: CASSLLGQGLSGYTF

D: TRBD1
J: TRBJ1-1
V: TRBV29-1
size: NA
DNA: TGCAGCGTTGGAATGGGCTCGGGACAGGGGGGGAACACTGAAGCTTTCTTT
CDR3: CSVGMGSGQGGNTEAFF

D: NA
J: TRBJ1-2
V: TRBV18
size: few
DNA: TGTGCCAGCTCACCGTCCCCGGGGGATGGCTACACCTTC
CDR3: CASSPSPGDGYTF

D: TRBD2
J: TRBJ2-1
V: TRBV6-1
size: NA
DNA: TGTGCCAGCAGTGAAGAACGGGGGGGCTCCTACAATGAGCAGTTCTTC
CDR3: CASSEERGGSYNEQFF

D: NA
J: TRBJ2-5
V: TRBV18
size: NA
DNA: TGTGCCAGCTCACCACCGTCCTACGAGACCCAGTACTTC
CDR3: CASSPPSYETQYF

D: NA
J: TRBJ2-3
V: TRBV10-1
size: NA
DNA: TGCGCCAGCAGTGATCCACGGGGATATGTAGATACGCAGTATTTT
CDR3: CASSDPRGYVDTQYF

D: NA
J: TRBJ2-7
V: TRBV2
size: NA
DNA: TGTGCCAGCAGCTTGGGTTTATTGGACGGCTCCTACGAGCAGTACTTC
CDR3: CASSLGLLDGSYEQYF

D: NA
J: TRBJ2-5
V: TRBV5-5
size: once
DNA: TGTGCCAGCAGCTTGAACCCAGGGAGTGAGGAGACCCAGTACTTC
CDR3: CASSLNPGSEETQYF

D: TRBD2
J: TRBJ2-7
V: TRBV18
size: few
DNA: TGTGCCAGCTCCCCAGCAGTTAGCGGGCCCAACGAGCAGTACTTC
CDR3: CASSPAVSGPNEQYF

D: NA
J: TRBJ2-1
V: TRBV30
size: NA
DNA: TGTGCCTGGGAATTTCGGCGGGGAAATGAGCAGTTCTTC
CDR3: CAWEFRRGNEQFF

D: NA
J: TRBJ1-5
V: TRBV27
size: NA
DNA: TGTGCCAGCAGTTACAAGGATTCCAATCAGCCCCAGCATTTT
CDR3: CASSYKDSNQPQHF

D: NA
J: TRBJ1-2
V: TRBV19
size: NA
DNA: TGTGCCAGTAGTATGAGAGGCCGCGCCCATGGCTACACCTTC
CDR3: CASSMRGRAHGYTF

D: NA
J: TRBJ2-1
V: TRBV18
size: NA
DNA: TGTGCCAGCTCACCAGGGATCAGGGACAATGAGCAGTTCTTC
CDR3: CASSPGIRDNEQFF

D: NA
J: TRBJ2-5
V: TRBV11-2
size: NA
DNA: TGTGCCAGCAACAGACGGGGGCCGGGGGAGACCCAGTACTTC
CDR3: CASNRRGPGETQYF

D: NA
J: TRBJ1-2
V: TRBV2
size: NA
DNA: TGTGCCAGCAGTGTCGGGCCGCGCTATGGCTACACCTTC
CDR3: CASSVGPRYGYTF

D: NA
J: TRBJ1-3
V: TRBV13
size: NA
DNA: TGTGCCAGCAGCCCGCGTCGACGGGGACCGGGAAACACCATATATTTT
CDR3: CASSPRRRGPGNTIYF

D: NA
J: TRBJ1-2
V: TRBV19
size: few
DNA: TGTGCCACACACAGGGAGGGCGGCAACTATGGCTACACCTTC
CDR3: CATHREGGNYGYTF

D: TRBD1
J: TRBJ1-1
V: TRBV19
size: NA
DNA: TGTGCCAGTACCCTTCCCTCGGGACAGGGGAACACTGAAGCTTTCTTT
CDR3: CASTLPSGQGNTEAFF

D: TRBD2
J: TRBJ2-4
V: TRBV9
size: NA
DNA: TGTGCCAGCAGCGTAGGGGGTAGCGGGGGCCAAAACATTCAGTACTTC
CDR3: CASSVGGSGGQNIQYF

D: NA
J: TRBJ2-3
V: TRBV7-7
size: medium-sized
DNA: TGTGCCAGCAGCTTAGCGCGAAGGGATACGCAGTATTTT
CDR3: CASSLARRDTQYF

D: NA
J: TRBJ2-2
V: TRBV5-6
size: NA
DNA: TGTGCCAGCAGCTTAGTACAGAGTAACACCGGGGAGCTGTTTTTT
CDR3: CASSLVQSNTGELFF

D: TRBD1
J: TRBJ1-5
V: TRBV2
size: NA
DNA: TGTGCCAGCAGGGGGGACAGGGAAGAGAGCAATCAGCCCCAGCATTTT
CDR3: CASRGDREESNQPQHF

D: TRBD2
J: TRBJ2-1
V: TRBV4-1
size: NA
DNA: TGCGCCAGCAGCCAAAGATCGGGGGGAGTTAATGAGCAGTTCTTC
CDR3: CASSQRSGGVNEQFF

D: NA
J: TRBJ2-5
V: TRBV27
size: NA
DNA: TGTGCCAGCAGTTCACAGAGGTTTCGGGAGACCCAGTACTTC
CDR3: CASSSQRFRETQYF

D: NA
J: TRBJ1-6
V: TRBV11-1
size: NA
DNA: TGTGCCAGCAGCGCCAGATGGGATTCACCCCTCCACTTT
CDR3: CASSARWDSPLHF

D: TRBD2
J: TRBJ2-5
V: TRBV5-5
size: NA
DNA: TGTGCCAGCAGCACGGGGCCACTAGCGGCGCAAGAGGCCCAGTACTTC
CDR3: CASSTGPLAAQEAQYF

D: TRBD1
J: TRBJ2-7
V: TRBV7-8
size: NA
DNA: TGTGCCAGCAGCTTGCAGACAGGGCATTACGAGCAGTACTTC
CDR3: CASSLQTGHYEQYF

D: NA
J: TRBJ1-1
V: TRBV7-8
size: NA
DNA: TGTGCCAGCAGCGTGGGACCTGAGACGACTGAAGCTTTCTTT
CDR3: CASSVGPETTEAFF

D: NA
J: TRBJ2-1
V: TRBV18
size: NA
DNA: TGTGCCAGCTCACCAAACTCCGTGTCCTACAATGAGCAGTTCTTC
CDR3: CASSPNSVSYNEQFF

D: NA
J: TRBJ1-5
V: TRBV12-5
size: NA
DNA: TGTGCTAGTGGCCCCGGGGGAGGGCGCAATCAGCCCCAGCATTTT
CDR3: CASGPGGGRNQPQHF

D: NA
J: TRBJ1-2
V: TRBV6-1
size: NA
DNA: TGTGCCAGCAGTGAATCGCGGACAGCTCTCAGGGGCGGCTACACCTTC
CDR3: CASSESRTALRGGYTF

D: TRBD2
J: TRBJ2-2
V: TRBV11-2
size: NA
DNA: TGTGCCAGCAGCTCCGGACTAGCGGGGTACGGGACGAACACCGGGGAGCTGTTTTTT
CDR3: CASSSGLAGYGTNTGELFF

D: NA
J: TRBJ2-7
V: TRBV5-5
size: once
DNA: TGTGCCAGCAGCTTGGTAGGGAACGAGCAGTACTTC
CDR3: CASSLVGNEQYF

D: TRBD1
J: TRBJ2-1
V: TRBV5-4
size: few
DNA: TGTGCCAGCAGCTCGGACAGGGCGGGTGAGCAGTTCTTC
CDR3: CASSSDRAGEQFF